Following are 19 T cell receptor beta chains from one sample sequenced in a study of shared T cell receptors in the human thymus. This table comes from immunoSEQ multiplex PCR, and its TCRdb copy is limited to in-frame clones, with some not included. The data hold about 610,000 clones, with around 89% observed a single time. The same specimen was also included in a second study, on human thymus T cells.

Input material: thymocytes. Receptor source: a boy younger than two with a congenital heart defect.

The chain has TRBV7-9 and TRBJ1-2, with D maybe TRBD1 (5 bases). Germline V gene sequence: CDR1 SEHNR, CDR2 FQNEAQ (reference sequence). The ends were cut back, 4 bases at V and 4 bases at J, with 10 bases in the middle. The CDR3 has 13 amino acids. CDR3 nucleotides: TGTGCCAGCAGCTCCCCGGACACCTATGGCTACACCTTC. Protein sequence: CASSSPDTYGYTF.

CDR3: CASSHSGREAEGYEQYF. The CDR3, as DNA: TGTGCCAGCAGCCATAGTGGGCGGGAGGCCGAGGGGTACGAGCAGTACTTC. The J gene is TRBJ2-7, the V gene TRBV7-9; 8 bases are a match to TRBD2. The CDR3 totals 17 residues. The J segment lost 4 bases and the V segment lost 5 bases, leaving 16 bases of the junction unmatched. Germline V gives CDR1 SEHNR, CDR2 FQNEAQ (reference sequence).

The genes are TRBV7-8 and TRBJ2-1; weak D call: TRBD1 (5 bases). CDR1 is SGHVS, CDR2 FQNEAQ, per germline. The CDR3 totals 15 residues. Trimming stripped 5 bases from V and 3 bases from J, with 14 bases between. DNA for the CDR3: TGTGCCAGCAGCCTCTTCCGCAGGGACTACAATGAGCAGTTCTTC. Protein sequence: CASSLFRRDYNEQFF.

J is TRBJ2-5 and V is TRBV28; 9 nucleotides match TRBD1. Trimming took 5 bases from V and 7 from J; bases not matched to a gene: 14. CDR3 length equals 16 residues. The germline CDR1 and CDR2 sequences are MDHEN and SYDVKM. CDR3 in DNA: TGTGCCAGCAGTCCCCCCCGAGGGACAGGGATGGGGACCCAGTACTTC. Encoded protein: CASSPPRGTGMGTQYF.

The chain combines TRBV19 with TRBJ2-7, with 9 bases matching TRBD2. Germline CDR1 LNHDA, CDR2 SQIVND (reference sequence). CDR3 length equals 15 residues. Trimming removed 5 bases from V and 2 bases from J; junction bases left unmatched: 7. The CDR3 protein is CASSHGLAWPYEQYF. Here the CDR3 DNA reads TGTGCCAGTAGTCATGGACTAGCGTGGCCCTACGAGCAGTACTTC. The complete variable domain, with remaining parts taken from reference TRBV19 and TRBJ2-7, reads DGGITQSPKYLFRKEGQNVTLSCEQNLNHDAMYWYRQDPGQGLRLIYYSQIVNDFQKGDIAEGYSVSREKKESFPLTVTSAQKNPTAFYLCASSHGLAWPYEQYFGPGTRLTVT.

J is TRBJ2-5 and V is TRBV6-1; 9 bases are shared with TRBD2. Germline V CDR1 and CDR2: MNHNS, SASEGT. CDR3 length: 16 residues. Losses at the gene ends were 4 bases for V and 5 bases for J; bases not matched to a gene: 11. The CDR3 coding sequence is TGTGCCAGCAGTGTTCGTGGAATGGCGGGAGGGGAGACCCAGTACTTC. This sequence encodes CASSVRGMAGGETQYF.

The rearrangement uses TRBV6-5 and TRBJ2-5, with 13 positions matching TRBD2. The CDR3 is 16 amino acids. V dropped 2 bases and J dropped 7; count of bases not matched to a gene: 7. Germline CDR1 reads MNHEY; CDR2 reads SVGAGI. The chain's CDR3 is CASSYRGGLAGVTQYF. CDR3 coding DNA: TGTGCCAGCAGTTACCGGGGAGGACTAGCGGGAGTGACCCAGTACTTC.

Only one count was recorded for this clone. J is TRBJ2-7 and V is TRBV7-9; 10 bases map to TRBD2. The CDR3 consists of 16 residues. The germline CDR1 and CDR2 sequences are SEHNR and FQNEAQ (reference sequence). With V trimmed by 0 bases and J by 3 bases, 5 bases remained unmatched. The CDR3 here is CASSLARTSGNYEQYF. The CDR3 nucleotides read TGTGCCAGCAGCTTAGCCCGGACTAGCGGCAACTACGAGCAGTACTTC.

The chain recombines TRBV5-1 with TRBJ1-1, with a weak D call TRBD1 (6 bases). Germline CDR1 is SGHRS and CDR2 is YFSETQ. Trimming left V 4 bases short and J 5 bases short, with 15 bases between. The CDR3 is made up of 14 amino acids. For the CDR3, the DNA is TGCGCCAGCAGCCAGCGGGAGGGGGGGACTGAAGCTTTCTTT. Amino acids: CASSQREGGTEAFF. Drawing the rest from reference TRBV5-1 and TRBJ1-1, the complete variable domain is KAGVTQTPRYLIKTRGQQVTLSCSPISGHRSVSWYQQTPGQGLQFLFEYFSETQRNKGNFPGRFSGRQFSNSRSEMNVSTLELGDSALYLCASSQREGGTEAFFGQGTRLTVV.

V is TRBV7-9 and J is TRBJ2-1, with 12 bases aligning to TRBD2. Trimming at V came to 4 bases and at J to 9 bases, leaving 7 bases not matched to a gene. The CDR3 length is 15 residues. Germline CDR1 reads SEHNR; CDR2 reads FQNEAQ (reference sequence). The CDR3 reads CASSSTTSGRFEQFF. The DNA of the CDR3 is TGTGCCAGCAGCTCAACGACTAGCGGGAGATTTGAGCAGTTCTTC.

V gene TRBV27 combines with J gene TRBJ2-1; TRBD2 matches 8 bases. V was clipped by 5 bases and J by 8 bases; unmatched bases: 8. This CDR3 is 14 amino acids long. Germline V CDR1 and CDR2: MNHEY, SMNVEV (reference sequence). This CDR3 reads CASSPRTSSDEQFF. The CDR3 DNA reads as TGTGCCAGCAGTCCAAGGACTAGCTCGGATGAGCAGTTCTTC.

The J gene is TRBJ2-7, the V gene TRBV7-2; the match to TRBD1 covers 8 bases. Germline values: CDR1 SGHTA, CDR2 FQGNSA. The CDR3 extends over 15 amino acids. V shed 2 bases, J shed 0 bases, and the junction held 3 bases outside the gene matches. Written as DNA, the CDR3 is TGTGCCAGCAGCTTAAGGACAGGGCCCTCCTACGAGCAGTACTTC. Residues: CASSLRTGPSYEQYF.

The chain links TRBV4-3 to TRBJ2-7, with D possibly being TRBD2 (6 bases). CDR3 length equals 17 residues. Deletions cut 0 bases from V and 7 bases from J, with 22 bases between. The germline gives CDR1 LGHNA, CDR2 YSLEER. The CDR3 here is CASSQEVSPGVTEEQYF. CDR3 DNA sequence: TGCGCCAGCAGCCAAGAGGTAAGCCCGGGAGTAACGGAAGAGCAGTACTTC.

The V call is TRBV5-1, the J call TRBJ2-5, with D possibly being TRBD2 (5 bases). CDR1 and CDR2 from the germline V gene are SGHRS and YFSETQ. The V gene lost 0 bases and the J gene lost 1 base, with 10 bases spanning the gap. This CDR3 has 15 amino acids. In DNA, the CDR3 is TGCGCCAGCAGCTTGGGCGGGTTCCCCCAAGAGACCCAGTACTTC. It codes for CASSLGGFPQETQYF.

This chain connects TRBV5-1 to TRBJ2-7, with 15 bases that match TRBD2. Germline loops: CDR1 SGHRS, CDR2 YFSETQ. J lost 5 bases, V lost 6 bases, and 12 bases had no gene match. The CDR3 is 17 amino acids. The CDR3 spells CASTSGTSGRSEHEQYF. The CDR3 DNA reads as TGCGCCAGCACCTCCGGGACTAGCGGGAGGAGTGAGCACGAGCAGTACTTC.

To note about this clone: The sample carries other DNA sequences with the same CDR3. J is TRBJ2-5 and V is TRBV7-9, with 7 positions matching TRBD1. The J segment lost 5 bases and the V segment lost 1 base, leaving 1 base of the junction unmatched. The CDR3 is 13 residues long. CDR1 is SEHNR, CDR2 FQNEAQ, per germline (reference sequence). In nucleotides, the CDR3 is TGTGCCAGCAGCTTAGGCAGGGGGGAGACCCAGTACTTC. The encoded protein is CASSLGRGETQYF.

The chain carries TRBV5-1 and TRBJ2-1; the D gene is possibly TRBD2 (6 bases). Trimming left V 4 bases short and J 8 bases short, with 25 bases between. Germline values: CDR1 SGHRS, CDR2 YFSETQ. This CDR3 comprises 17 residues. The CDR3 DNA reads TGCGCCAGCAGCATAGAGGAGGGCTTTTCCCCCACATATGAGCAGTTCTTC. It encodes CASSIEEGFSPTYEQFF.

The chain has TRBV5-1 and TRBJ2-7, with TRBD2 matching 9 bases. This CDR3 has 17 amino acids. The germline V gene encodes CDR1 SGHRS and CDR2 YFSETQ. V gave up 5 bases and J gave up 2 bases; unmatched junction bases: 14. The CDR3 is CASSPRVAGGDTYEQYF. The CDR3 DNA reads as TGCGCCAGCAGTCCCCGAGTGGCGGGAGGGGATACCTACGAGCAGTACTTC. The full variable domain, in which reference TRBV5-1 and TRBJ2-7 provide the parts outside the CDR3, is KAGVTQTPRYLIKTRGQQVTLSCSPISGHRSVSWYQQTPGQGLQFLFEYFSETQRNKGNFPGRFSGRQFSNSRSEMNVSTLELGDSALYLCASSPRVAGGDTYEQYFGPGTRLTVT.

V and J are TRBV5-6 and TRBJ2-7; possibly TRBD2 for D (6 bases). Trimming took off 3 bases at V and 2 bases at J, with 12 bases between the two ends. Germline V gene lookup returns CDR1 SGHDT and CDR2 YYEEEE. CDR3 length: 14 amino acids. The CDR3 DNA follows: TGTGCCAGCAGCTACGGAGGGCGCACCTACGAGCAGTACTTC. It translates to CASSYGGRTYEQYF. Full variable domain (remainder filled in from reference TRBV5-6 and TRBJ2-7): DAGVTQSPTHLIKTRGQQVTLRCSPKSGHDTVSWYQQALGQGPQFIFQYYEEEERQRGNFPDRFSGHQFPNYSSELNVNALLLGDSALYLCASSYGGRTYEQYFGPGTRLTVT.